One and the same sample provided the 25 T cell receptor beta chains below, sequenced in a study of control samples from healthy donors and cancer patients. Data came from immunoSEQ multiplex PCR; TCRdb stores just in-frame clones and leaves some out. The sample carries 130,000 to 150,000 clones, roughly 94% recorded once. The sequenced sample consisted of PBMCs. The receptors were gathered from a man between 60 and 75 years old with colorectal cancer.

CDR3 nucleotide sequence: TGTGCCAGCAGTTATGATGGGGAGGATTCACCCCTCCACTTT. Translating it yields CASSYDGEDSPLHF. The rearrangement uses TRBV6-5 and TRBJ1-6; D not resolved. Trimming removed 3 bases at V and 8 bases at J, with 11 bases between. CDR1 is MNHEY and CDR2 is SVGAGI in the germline V gene. The CDR3 sequence is 14 residues long.

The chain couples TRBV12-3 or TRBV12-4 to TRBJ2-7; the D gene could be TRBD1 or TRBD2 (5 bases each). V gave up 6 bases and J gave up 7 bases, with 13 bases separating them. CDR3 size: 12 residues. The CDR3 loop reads CASSGTALEQYF. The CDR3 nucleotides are TGTGCCAGCAGCGGGACCGCGCTAGAGCAGTACTTC.

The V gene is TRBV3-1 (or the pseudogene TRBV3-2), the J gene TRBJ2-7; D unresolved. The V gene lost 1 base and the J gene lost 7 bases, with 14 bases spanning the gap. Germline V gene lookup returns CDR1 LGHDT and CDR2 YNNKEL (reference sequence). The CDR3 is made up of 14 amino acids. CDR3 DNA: TGTGCCAGCAGCCAAGGTCCGTGGCACGGGGAGCAGTACTTC. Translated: CASSQGPWHGEQYF.

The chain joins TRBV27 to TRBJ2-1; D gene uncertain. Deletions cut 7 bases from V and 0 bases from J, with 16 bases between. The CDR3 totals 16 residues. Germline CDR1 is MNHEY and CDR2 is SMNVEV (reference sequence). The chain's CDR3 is CASIQRPMSSYNEQFF. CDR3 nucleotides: TGTGCCAGCATCCAGCGCCCGATGAGCTCCTACAATGAGCAGTTCTTC.

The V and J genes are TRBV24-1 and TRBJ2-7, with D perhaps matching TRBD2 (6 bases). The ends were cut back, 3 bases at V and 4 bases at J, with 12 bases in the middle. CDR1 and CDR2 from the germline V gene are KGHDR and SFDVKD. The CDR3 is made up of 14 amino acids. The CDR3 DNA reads TGTGCCACCAGTGATGGGGCGGGGCCTTACGAGCAGTACTTC. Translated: CATSDGAGPYEQYF.

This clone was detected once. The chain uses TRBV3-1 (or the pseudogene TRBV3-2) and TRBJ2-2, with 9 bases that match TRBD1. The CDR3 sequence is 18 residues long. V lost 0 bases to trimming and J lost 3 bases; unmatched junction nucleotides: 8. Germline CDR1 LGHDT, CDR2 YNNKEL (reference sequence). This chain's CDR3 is CASSQDYLGQGYTGELFF. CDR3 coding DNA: TGTGCCAGCAGCCAAGATTATCTCGGACAGGGGTACACCGGGGAGCTGTTTTTT.

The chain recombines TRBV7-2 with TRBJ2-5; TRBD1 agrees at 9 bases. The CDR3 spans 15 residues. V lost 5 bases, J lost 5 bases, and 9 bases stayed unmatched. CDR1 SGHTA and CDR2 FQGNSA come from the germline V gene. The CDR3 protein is CASSPSTGGAETQYF. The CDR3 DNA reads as TGTGCCAGCAGCCCCTCCACAGGGGGCGCCGAGACCCAGTACTTC.

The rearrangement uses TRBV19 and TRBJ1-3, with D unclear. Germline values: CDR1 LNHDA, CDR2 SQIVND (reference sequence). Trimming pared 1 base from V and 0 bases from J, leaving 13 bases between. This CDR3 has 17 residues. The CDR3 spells CASSIGWTASSGNTIYF. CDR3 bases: TGTGCCAGTAGTATAGGGTGGACGGCAAGCTCTGGAAACACCATATATTTT.

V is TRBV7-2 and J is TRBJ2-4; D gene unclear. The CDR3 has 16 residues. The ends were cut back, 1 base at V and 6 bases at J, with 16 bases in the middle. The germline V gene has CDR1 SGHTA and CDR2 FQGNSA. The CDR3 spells CASSLDRKIAGNIQYF. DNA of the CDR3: TGTGCCAGCAGCTTAGATAGGAAAATAGCAGGAAACATTCAGTACTTC.

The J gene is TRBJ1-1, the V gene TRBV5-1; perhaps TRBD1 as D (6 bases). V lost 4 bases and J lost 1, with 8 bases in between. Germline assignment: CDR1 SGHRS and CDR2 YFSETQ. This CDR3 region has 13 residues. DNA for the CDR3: TGCGCCAGCAGCCCACAGGGGAACACTGAAGCTTTCTTT. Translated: CASSPQGNTEAFF.

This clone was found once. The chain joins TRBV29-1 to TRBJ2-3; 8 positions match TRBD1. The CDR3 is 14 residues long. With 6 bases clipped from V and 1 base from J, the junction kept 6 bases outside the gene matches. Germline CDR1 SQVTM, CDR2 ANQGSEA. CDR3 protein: CSVRQGTRTDTQYF. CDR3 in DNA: TGCAGCGTACGACAGGGGACCCGCACAGATACGCAGTATTTT.

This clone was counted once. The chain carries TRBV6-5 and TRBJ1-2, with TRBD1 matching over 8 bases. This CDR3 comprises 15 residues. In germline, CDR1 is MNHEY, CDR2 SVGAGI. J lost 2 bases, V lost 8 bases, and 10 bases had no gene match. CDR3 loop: CASSGAGTGNYGYTF. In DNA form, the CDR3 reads TGTGCCAGCTCTGGAGCCGGGACAGGAAACTATGGCTACACCTTC.

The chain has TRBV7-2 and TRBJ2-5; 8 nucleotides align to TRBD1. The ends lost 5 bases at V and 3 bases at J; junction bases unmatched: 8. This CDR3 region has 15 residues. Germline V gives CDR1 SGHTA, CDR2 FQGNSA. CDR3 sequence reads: CASSVGTGKKETQYF. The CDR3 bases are TGTGCCAGCAGCGTCGGGACAGGCAAGAAAGAGACCCAGTACTTC. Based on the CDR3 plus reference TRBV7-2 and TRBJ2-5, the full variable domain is GAGVSQSPSNKVTEKGKDVELRCDPISGHTALYWYRQSLGQGLEFLIYFQGNSAPDKSGLPSDRFSAERTGGSVSTLTIQRTQQEDSAVYLCASSVGTGKKETQYFGPGTRLLVL.

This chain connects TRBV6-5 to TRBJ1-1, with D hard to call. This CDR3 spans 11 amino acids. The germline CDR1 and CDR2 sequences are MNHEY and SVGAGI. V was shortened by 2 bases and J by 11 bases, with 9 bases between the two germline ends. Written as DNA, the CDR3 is TGTGCCAGCAGTTACACCGGGAGCGCTTTCTTT. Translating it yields CASSYTGSAFF.

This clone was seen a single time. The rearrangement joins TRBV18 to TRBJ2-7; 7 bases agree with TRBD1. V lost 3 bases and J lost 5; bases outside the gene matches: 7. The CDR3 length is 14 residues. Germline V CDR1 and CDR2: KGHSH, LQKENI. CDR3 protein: CASSPGTEFNEQYF. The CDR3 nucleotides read TGTGCCAGCTCACCCGGGACAGAATTCAACGAGCAGTACTTC.

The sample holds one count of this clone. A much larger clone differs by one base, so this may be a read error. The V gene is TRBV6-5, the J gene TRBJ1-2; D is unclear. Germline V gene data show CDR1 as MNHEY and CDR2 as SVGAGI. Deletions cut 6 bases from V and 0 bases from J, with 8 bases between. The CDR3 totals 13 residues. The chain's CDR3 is CASSPQANYGYTF. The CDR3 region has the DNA TGTGCCAGCAGCCCCCAGGCTAACTATGGCTACACCTTC.

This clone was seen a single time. The CDR3 sequence: CASGIQGALSTEAFF. In nucleotides, the CDR3 is TGTGCTAGTGGTATACAGGGGGCGCTTAGCACTGAAGCTTTCTTT. V usage is TRBV12-5 and J usage is TRBJ1-1; 9 bases are shared with TRBD1. The CDR3 has 15 residues. The V gene's germline CDR1 is LGHNT and CDR2 FRNRAP. Trimming took 5 bases from V and 4 from J; bases not matched to a gene: 8.

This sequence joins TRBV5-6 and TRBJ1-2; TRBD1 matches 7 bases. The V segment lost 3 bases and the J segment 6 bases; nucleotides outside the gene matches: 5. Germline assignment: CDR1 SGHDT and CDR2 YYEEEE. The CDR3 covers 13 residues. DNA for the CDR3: TGTGCCAGCAGCTCCCGCAGGGGGGATGGCTACACCTTC. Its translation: CASSSRRGDGYTF.

The CDR3 sequence is CASRPPGQGSEKLFF. In DNA form, the CDR3 reads TGTGCCAGCAGGCCTCCGGGACAGGGATCTGAAAAACTGTTTTTT. The rearrangement joins TRBV6-5 to TRBJ1-4; 9 bases line up with TRBD1. The V gene's germline CDR1 is MNHEY and CDR2 SVGAGI. The CDR3 is made up of 15 amino acids. V shed 6 bases, J shed 7 bases, and the junction held 9 bases outside the gene matches.

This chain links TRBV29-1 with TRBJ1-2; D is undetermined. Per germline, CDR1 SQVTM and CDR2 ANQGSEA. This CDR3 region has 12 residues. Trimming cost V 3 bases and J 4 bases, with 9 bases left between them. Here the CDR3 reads CSVDFAAYGYTF. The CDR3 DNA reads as TGCAGCGTTGATTTCGCGGCCTATGGCTACACCTTC. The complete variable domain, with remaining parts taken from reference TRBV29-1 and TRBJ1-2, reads SAVISQKPSRDICQRGTSLTIQCQVDSQVTMMFWYRQQPGQSLTLIATANQGSEATYESGFVIDKFPISRPNLTFSTLTVSNMSPEDSSIYLCSVDFAAYGYTFGSGTRLTVV.

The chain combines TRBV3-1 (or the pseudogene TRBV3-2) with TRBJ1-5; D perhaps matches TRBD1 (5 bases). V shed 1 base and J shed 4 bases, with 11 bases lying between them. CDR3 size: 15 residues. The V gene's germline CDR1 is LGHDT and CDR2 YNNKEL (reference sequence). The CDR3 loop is CASSQGIHRNQPQHF. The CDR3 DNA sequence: TGTGCCAGCAGCCAAGGAATTCACAGGAATCAGCCCCAGCATTTT.

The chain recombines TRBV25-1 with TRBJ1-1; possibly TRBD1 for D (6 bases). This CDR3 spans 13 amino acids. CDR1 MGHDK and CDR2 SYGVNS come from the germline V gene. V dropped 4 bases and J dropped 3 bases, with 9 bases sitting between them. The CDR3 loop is CASSAQGYTEAFF. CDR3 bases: TGTGCCAGCAGTGCACAGGGTTACACTGAAGCTTTCTTT.

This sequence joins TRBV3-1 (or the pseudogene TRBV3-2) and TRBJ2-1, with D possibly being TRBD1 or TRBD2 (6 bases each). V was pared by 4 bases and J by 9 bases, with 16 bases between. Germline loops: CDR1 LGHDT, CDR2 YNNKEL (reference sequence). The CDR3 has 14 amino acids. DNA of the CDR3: TGTGCCAGCAGCCCGGGGGTAGGGGGAGGTGAGCAGTTCTTC. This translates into CASSPGVGGGEQFF.

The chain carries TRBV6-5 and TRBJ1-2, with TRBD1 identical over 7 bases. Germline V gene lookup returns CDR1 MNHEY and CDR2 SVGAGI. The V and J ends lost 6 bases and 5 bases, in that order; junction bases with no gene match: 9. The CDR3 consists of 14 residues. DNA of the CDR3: TGTGCCAGCAGCCGGGACAGCCAAAGGTATGGCTACACCTTC. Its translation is CASSRDSQRYGYTF.

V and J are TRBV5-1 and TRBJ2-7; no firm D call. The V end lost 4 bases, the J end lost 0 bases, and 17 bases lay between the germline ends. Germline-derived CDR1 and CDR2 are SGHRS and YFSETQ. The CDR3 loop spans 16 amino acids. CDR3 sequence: CASSTLFLENSYEQYF. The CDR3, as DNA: TGCGCCAGCAGCACGCTCTTCCTCGAAAACTCCTACGAGCAGTACTTC. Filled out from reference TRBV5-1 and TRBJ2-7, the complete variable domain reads KAGVTQTPRYLIKTRGQQVTLSCSPISGHRSVSWYQQTPGQGLQFLFEYFSETQRNKGNFPGRFSGRQFSNSRSEMNVSTLELGDSALYLCASSTLFLENSYEQYFGPGTRLTVT.